This TCR beta chain is drawn from a study of T cell clones after liver transplantation. The protocol was immunoSEQ multiplex PCR, while the TCRdb copy is restricted to in-frame clones and leaves out a portion. The sample holds roughly 120,000 clones, just over 90% seen once. General study points: Migration into the graft, not deletion, may explain lost graft donor-reactive T cells. Compared with third party-reactive sequences, donor-reactive ones declined more, independent of withdrawal success.

Comments on this clone: What it binds is unknown.

V dropped 1 base and J dropped 9 bases, with 17 bases sitting between them. Germline assignment: CDR1 SGHVS and CDR2 FQNEAQ. The CDR3 has 15 amino acids. Thawed unstimulated PBMCs were FACS-sorted by CD3, CD4 and CD8 into two populations. V gene TRBV7-8 combines with J gene TRBJ2-3; D not certain. The clonotype originates from a human patient who received a liver transplant. The graft donor may account for some of the T cells. Source: CD4+ T cells from blood, taken 12 months after liver transplant. CDR3 coding DNA: TGTGCCAGCAGCTTAGGAGAGGCCCCGAGGTACACGCAGTATTTT. This encodes CASSLGEAPRYTQYF.